The present TCR beta chain was sequenced within a study of OX40 agonist ivuxolimab in advanced cancers. Some background on the complete study: Ivuxolimab, which targeted the costimulatory receptor OX40 (CD134), was an agonistic, fully human IgG2 monoclonal antibody. The purpose of peripheral TCRbeta sequencing was to test whether ivuxolimab changed TCR sequence diversity and led to clonal T-cell expansion. The dose-escalation cohort was about 83% male with a mean age of approximately 60 years, ranging from roughly 20 to 80. Of the 50 to 55 patients in dose escalation, about 20 had hepatocellular carcinoma, some 15 had melanoma, 9 had renal cell carcinoma and 9 had head and neck cancer. Intravenous ivuxolimab was administered to patients every 2 weeks at six dose levels: 0.01, 0.1, 0.3, 1.5, 3 and 10 mg/kg. The paper reports the monotherapy dose-escalation portion (N of about 47 patients) of the phase I ivuxolimab trial. Prior anti-PD-1, anti-PD-L1 or anti-CTLA-4 therapy was permitted, and checkpoint inhibitors had been received by approximately 39% of dose-escalation patients. Partial responses occurred in three dose-escalation patients: two with cutaneous melanoma and one with hepatocellular carcinoma. What the work shows at the level of the full study, not this receptor alone: After ivuxolimab, expanded clones were on average more numerous among CD8+ T cells than among CD4+ T cells. The antigen specificity of the clonally expanded peripheral T cells was not determined. At doses of 0.1 to 3.0 mg/kg, clonal expansion of both CD4+ and CD8+ blood T cells was observed from baseline to week 6. In partial responders in the 0.1-3.0 mg/kg groups, normalized peripheral clonal expansion was found to be among the lowest, especially among CD8+ T cells. Low levels of normalized T-cell clonal expansion were also seen in some patients who did not respond.

Here V drops 3 bases and J drops 7 bases, and the junction holds 12 bases not matched to any gene. The CDR3 goes from the cysteine to the phenylalanine over 16 residues. The entry retains the CDR3 DNA only, 48 bases that are in frame from base 1. In the germline V gene, CDR1 corresponds to SGDLS and CDR2 to YYNGEE. A word on this clone: Its antigen target is currently unknown. No much larger clone exists at a distance of one base, and base qualities are not known.

The trial excluded patients who had a history of autoimmune disease or who were on systemic immunosuppression. Peripheral blood for TCR sequencing was drawn from every dose cohort at baseline, at cycle 4 day 1 and at cycle 7 day 1. Samples were obtained from an open-label, multicenter, first-in-human phase I dose-escalation trial of ivuxolimab. Adults with locally advanced or metastatic melanoma, renal cell carcinoma, hepatocellular carcinoma or head and neck squamous cell carcinoma were enrolled in the trial. Before TCR sequencing, CD4+ T cells and CD8+ T cells from peripheral blood were sorted into separate populations. Genomic DNA was extracted from sorted cells for sequencing of the TCRbeta CDR3 region. TCRbeta CDR3 regions were sequenced using the immunoSEQ Assay. TCRdb retrieved this table from immuneACCESS and kept in-frame rearrangements only. Not all clones are present; in checked studies, unresolved V genes account for under half, and no reason is known for the remainder. Across this sample there are tens of thousands of clones, with 85% seen only once. The ten largest clones add up to around 2% of the sample.

This sequence originates from an adult with an advanced solid tumor such as melanoma, head and neck, liver or kidney cancer. The chain joins TRBV9 to TRBJ2-1, and TRBD2 aligns with 8 junction nucleotides. The material was CD4+ or CD8+ T cells sorted from blood, obtained in a trial of the OX40 agonist ivuxolimab. The nucleotides read TGTGCCAGCAGCGGAAGGACTAGCTGGAGTGGGAATGAGCAGTTCTTC. This translates into CASSGRTSWSGNEQFF.